The present T cell receptor beta chain was sequenced within a study of CD8 T cells in Susac syndrome (dated by TCRdb to between 2018 and 2021). For context, the study as a whole: Whether CD8+ T cell activation and differentiation in Susac syndrome was antigen driven was tested using repertoire sequencing. What the study reported, not specific to this receptor: The number of individuals in the TCR sequencing and HLA analysis was recognized as being relatively small.

RNA was extracted using the RNeasy kit, and roughly 0.45 to 1 microgram was reverse transcribed with random hexamers. TCR beta CDR3 regions were amplified with the immunoSEQ multiplex PCR assay covering 54 Vbeta and 13 Jbeta segments. PCR amplification bias was corrected using a synthetic template baseline for primer optimization and computational correction. In the original analysis: Reads were annotated to V, D and J genes per IMGT and analyzed with immunoSEQ Analyzer, keeping only productive sequences. Clonality was computed as one minus Shannon entropy normalized by log2 of the number of productive unique sequences. Public and private clones were assessed among the 100 most prevalent clones of each patient and control. Clones were defined as Susac-specific when absent from the healthy and MS cohorts, from about 1,100 published viral clones and from other ImmuneACCESS disease sequences. TCRdb cleaned the public reads at Q25 with fastp, built clones with MiXCR and kept in-frame beta chains. Every entry covers one CDR3 protein and lists the most common genes and DNA from its rows. These V and J calls derive from TCRdb rather than the authors' analysis. Here the sample has nearly 200,000 distinct CDR3 sequences; more than 90% occur a single time. The top ten clonotypes cover about 0.087% of the sample.

From its cysteine to its phenylalanine, the CDR3 spans 16 amino acids. The CDR3 DNA has 48 bases and is translated from base 1. From the germline V gene (reference sequence), CDR1 is SEHNR and CDR2 is FQNEAQ. V is pared back by 5 bases and J by 0 bases, with 16 bases lying between the germline termini. Peripheral blood CD8+ and CD4+ T cells from healthy donors, Susac syndrome patients and multiple sclerosis patients were profiled by high-throughput TCR beta sequencing. The multiple sclerosis controls were treatment-naive patients who had stable or active relapsing-remitting disease and met the revised McDonald criteria. Bulk CD8+ and CD4+ T cells were purified by magnetic negative isolation, whereas CD8+ TEMRA cells were enriched by FACS. Blood was drawn into EDTA tubes, processed within 24 hours, and PBMCs were isolated by density gradient centrifugation. PBMCs intended for TCR sequencing were frozen in liquid nitrogen and were later thawed in a 37 degrees C water bath. The sorted or isolated CD4+, CD8+ and CD8+ TEMRA cells reached a purity of at least 90%.

Details on this clonotype: This clone's antigen is unknown. Base qualities are not provided; no much larger clone lies one nucleotide away.

The chain links TRBV7-9 with TRBJ1-2, and TRBD1 may be the D gene, going by 5 matching bases. Sequencing input: CD4+ T cells from PBMCs. The sequence derives from a human donor with multiple sclerosis. The bases are TGTGCCAGCAGCACAAGACAGATGAATCCTAACTATGGCTACACCTTC. Its protein product is CASSTRQMNPNYGYTF.